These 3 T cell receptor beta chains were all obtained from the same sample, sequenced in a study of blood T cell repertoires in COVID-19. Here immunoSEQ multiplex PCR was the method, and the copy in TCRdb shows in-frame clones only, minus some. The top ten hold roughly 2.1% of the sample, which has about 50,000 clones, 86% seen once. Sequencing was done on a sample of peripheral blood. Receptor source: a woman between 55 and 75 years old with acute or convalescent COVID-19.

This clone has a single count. The CDR3 reads CSVEKGGDTEAFF. DNA of the CDR3: TGCAGCGTTGAAAAGGGGGGGGACACTGAAGCTTTCTTT. The rearrangement links TRBV29-1 to TRBJ1-1, with D tentatively TRBD1 (6 bases). The V gene lost 2 bases and the J gene lost 3 bases, with 10 bases spanning the gap. Germline assignment: CDR1 SQVTM and CDR2 ANQGSEA. The CDR3 is 13 amino acids.

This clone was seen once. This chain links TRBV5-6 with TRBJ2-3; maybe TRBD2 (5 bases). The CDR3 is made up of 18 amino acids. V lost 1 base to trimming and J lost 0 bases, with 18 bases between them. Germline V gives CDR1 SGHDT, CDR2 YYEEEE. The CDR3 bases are TGTGCCAGCAGCTTGTTTCCGCCGGGGAGACCTAGCACAGATACGCAGTATTTT. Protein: CASSLFPPGRPSTDTQYF.

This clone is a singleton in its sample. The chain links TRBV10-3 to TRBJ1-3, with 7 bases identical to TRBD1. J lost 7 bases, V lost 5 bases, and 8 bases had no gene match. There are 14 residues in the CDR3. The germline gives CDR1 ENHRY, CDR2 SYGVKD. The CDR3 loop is CAISPGGMGNTIYF. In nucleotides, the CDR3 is TGTGCCATCAGTCCAGGGGGTATGGGCAACACCATATATTTT.